This T cell receptor (beta chain) originates from a study of beta chain features in type 1 diabetes. Study results and limitations: Type 1 diabetes patients had TCRB CDR3s that were shorter (moderately but significantly so) in all four CD4+ subsets.

This clone has only a few counts. The antigen remains undetermined. The CDR3 is 15 residues long. Trimming pared 9 bases from V and 4 bases from J, leaving 21 bases between. CDR1 and CDR2 from the germline V gene are MGHRA and YSYEKL. Expressed TCRB transcripts were sequenced, since all the RNA that had been isolated was reverse transcribed. Assay used: immunoSEQ multiplex PCR; TCRdb lists only in-frame clones, some missing. The sample contains about 650,000 clones, 12% of which appear only once. The gene calls are TRBV4-1 and TRBJ1-2, with D unresolved. The sequence was collected from a man aged 25-40 years with type 1 diabetes. The sequenced sample was naive CD4+ T cells from blood. The DNA of the CDR3 is TGCGCCAGTAGACCGGACGGAGACTCCCGCTATGGCTACACCTTC. Its protein is CASRPDGDSRYGYTF.